The 19 T cell receptor beta chains below all came from one sample that was sequenced in a study of cytomegalovirus exposure and HLA in healthy donors. Use of 60 Vbeta and 13 Jbeta primers characterized the PCR. Profiling relied on immunoSEQ multiplex PCR, and the TCRdb table lists in-frame clones only, not all of them. In the table there are some 100,000 clones, roughly 77% of which are singletons. The sequencing sample was made of PBMCs. The receptor set was obtained from a woman in her forties or fifties in good health and CMV-seropositive.

The chain combines TRBV2 with TRBJ2-3, with D hard to call. The germline V gene has CDR1 SNHLY and CDR2 FYNNEI. CDR3 length equals 14 residues. V was trimmed by 5 bases and J by 6 bases, leaving 15 bases between them. This chain's CDR3 is CASSSLSPWDTQYF. For the CDR3, the DNA is TGTGCCAGCAGTTCCCTGAGCCCCTGGGATACGCAGTATTTT.

The chain has TRBV5-1 and TRBJ2-1; TRBD2 aligns across 8 bases. CDR1 SGHRS and CDR2 YFSETQ come from the germline V gene. This CDR3 region has 14 residues. Trimming cost V 4 bases and J 8 bases; bases outside gene matches: 8. The CDR3 protein is CASSDSAGADEQFF. Here the CDR3 DNA reads TGCGCCAGCAGCGATTCAGCGGGGGCCGATGAGCAGTTCTTC. The full variable domain, with the rest looked up from reference TRBV5-1 and TRBJ2-1, is KAGVTQTPRYLIKTRGQQVTLSCSPISGHRSVSWYQQTPGQGLQFLFEYFSETQRNKGNFPGRFSGRQFSNSRSEMNVSTLELGDSALYLCASSDSAGADEQFFGPGTRLTVL.

The chain has TRBV14 and TRBJ1-6; 11 positions agree with TRBD1. The junction had 2 bases not matched to a gene; V was cut back by 4 bases and J by 9 bases. The CDR3 has 14 residues. CDR1 and CDR2 from the germline V gene are SGHDN and FVKESK. Here the CDR3 DNA reads TGTGCCAGCAGCCGGACAGGGGGCCTTTCACCCCTCCACTTT. Protein sequence: CASSRTGGLSPLHF.

The J gene is TRBJ1-2, the V gene TRBV18; 8 nucleotides agree with TRBD1. The V gene's germline CDR1 is KGHSH and CDR2 LQKENI. V lost 0 bases and J lost 7; bases outside the gene matches: 7. There are 15 residues in the CDR3. This CDR3 reads CASSPPVTGAFGYTF. The CDR3 DNA is TGTGCCAGCTCACCACCGGTGACAGGGGCATTTGGCTACACCTTC.

This chain uses TRBV15 with TRBJ2-5; 11 nucleotides align to TRBD2. Germline values: CDR1 LNHNV, CDR2 YYDKDF (reference sequence). The CDR3 consists of 15 residues. V was pared by 0 bases and J by 4 bases, with 1 base of the junction left unmatched. The CDR3 bases are TGTGCCACCAGCAGAGAACTAGCGGGAGTAGAGACCCAGTACTTC. It encodes CATSRELAGVETQYF.

The CDR3 sequence is CASSWTGGSYEQYF. CDR3 DNA: TGTGCCAGCAGCTGGACAGGGGGCTCCTACGAGCAGTACTTC. The V gene is TRBV5-4, the J gene TRBJ2-7; TRBD1 matches at 10 bases. Trimming took 3 bases from V and 0 from J; bases not matched to a gene: 0. This CDR3 spans 14 amino acids. The germline gives CDR1 SGHNT, CDR2 YYREEE (reference sequence).

The chain couples TRBV6-1 to TRBJ1-5; D is perhaps TRBD1 (5 bases). Germline loops: CDR1 MNHNS, CDR2 SASEGT. The CDR3 extends over 14 amino acids. Between the trimmed V and J ends, which lost 0 bases and 6 bases, there was a span of 9 bases. CDR3 nucleotide sequence: TGTGCCAGCAGTGAAGCGGGGCGCCTTCAGCCCCAGCATTTT. Its protein is CASSEAGRLQPQHF.

V usage is TRBV9 and J usage is TRBJ1-2; TRBD1 aligns across 10 bases. Germline CDR1 reads SGDLS; CDR2 reads YYNGEE. There are 15 residues in the CDR3. Trimming at V came to 0 bases and at J to 8 bases, leaving 7 bases not matched to a gene. The CDR3 protein is CASSVEGQGSRGYTF. The CDR3 coding sequence is TGTGCCAGCAGCGTAGAGGGACAGGGGTCAAGAGGCTACACCTTC.

The chain is built from TRBV2 and TRBJ2-1, with TRBD2 identical over 8 bases. V shed 8 bases and J 10 bases; nucleotides not matched to a gene: 4. Germline CDR1 is SNHLY and CDR2 is FYNNEI. The CDR3 consists of 11 residues. CDR3 in amino acids: CASGLAGEQFF. In nucleotides, the CDR3 is TGTGCCAGCGGGCTAGCGGGCGAGCAGTTCTTC.

A word on this clone: Other DNA variants within this sample encode the same CDR3. V usage is TRBV6-5 and J usage is TRBJ1-6; TRBD1 agrees at 8 bases. Germline-derived CDR1 and CDR2 are MNHEY and SVGAGI. The CDR3 is 15 residues long. J was trimmed by 8 bases and V by 2 bases; bases with no gene match: 5. In DNA, the CDR3 is TGTGCCAGCAGTTACAGGACAGGGTATGATTCACCCCTCCACTTT. Its protein product is CASSYRTGYDSPLHF.

The V gene is TRBV6-6, the J gene TRBJ2-7, with a weak D call TRBD2 (7 bases). Per germline, CDR1 MNHNY and CDR2 SVGAGI (reference sequence). The CDR3 consists of 15 residues. V lost 6 bases and J lost 5, with 20 bases in between. The DNA for the CDR3 is TGTGCCAGCAGCTACCTACAGGGAGGGTCCAACGAGCAGTACTTC. This gives the protein CASSYLQGGSNEQYF.

The chain joins TRBV4-1 to TRBJ2-2; 8 nucleotides match TRBD2. The CDR3 covers 15 residues. Per germline, CDR1 MGHRA and CDR2 YSYEKL. V lost 1 base and J lost 7; bases outside the gene matches: 5. CDR3 DNA: TGCGCCAGCAGCCAAGGCCACACTAGCGGCGGGGAGCTGTTTTTT. Translated, it gives CASSQGHTSGGELFF.

This rearrangement joins TRBV27 to TRBJ2-7; 7 bases match TRBD1. Germline lookup yields CDR1 MNHEY and CDR2 SMNVEV (reference sequence). The V gene end was trimmed by 0 bases and the J gene end by 2 bases; junction bases not matched to a gene: 1. The CDR3 sequence is 14 residues long. DNA for the CDR3: TGTGCCAGCAGTTTATCGAGGGGGCCCTACGAGCAGTACTTC. It translates to CASSLSRGPYEQYF.

In DNA, the CDR3 is TGTGCCTGGATCAGGGGCGTTCAAACTGAAGCTTTCTTT. It yields the protein CAWIRGVQTEAFF. The gene calls are TRBV30 and TRBJ1-1; a weak D match, TRBD1 (6 bases). The germline V and J ends were trimmed by 4 bases and 5 bases, with 14 bases remaining between them. Germline V gene data show CDR1 as GTSNPN and CDR2 as SVGIG (reference sequence). There are 13 residues in the CDR3.

V and J are TRBV5-1 and TRBJ2-3; 10 bases line up with TRBD2. Per germline, CDR1 SGHRS and CDR2 YFSETQ. V was pared by 4 bases and J by 2 bases, with 4 bases of the junction left unmatched. CDR3 length: 15 amino acids. CDR3 protein: CASSAGLADTDTQYF. The CDR3 nucleotides read TGCGCCAGCAGCGCAGGACTAGCGGACACAGATACGCAGTATTTT.

CDR3 in amino acids: CASSPLTSGYEQYF. Written as DNA, the CDR3 is TGTGCCAGCAGTCCGCTAACTAGCGGGTACGAGCAGTACTTC. The rearrangement links TRBV6-5 to TRBJ2-7, with 9 nucleotides matching TRBD2. With 5 bases clipped from V and 4 bases from J, the junction kept 6 bases outside the gene matches. This CDR3 is built from 14 residues. Germline V gene lookup returns CDR1 MNHEY and CDR2 SVGAGI.

The genes are TRBV4-1 and TRBJ2-6; possible D gene TRBD1, 6 bases. The CDR3 runs 19 residues. The germline V gene has CDR1 MGHRA and CDR2 YSYEKL. Between the trimmed V and J ends, which lost 4 bases and 0 bases, there was a span of 19 bases. CDR3 region: CASSRSPAGDRSGANVLTF. The CDR3 DNA reads as TGCGCCAGCAGCCGCAGTCCGGCAGGGGACCGCTCTGGGGCCAACGTCCTGACTTTC.

V is TRBV5-6 and J is TRBJ2-7; 9 nucleotides match TRBD1. From germline, CDR1 is SGHDT and CDR2 YYEEEE. This CDR3 has 16 residues. V trimming: 4 bases; J trimming: 6 bases; junction bases outside the gene matches: 14. CDR3 in amino acids: CASSSSGTGLEGEQYF. CDR3 bases: TGTGCCAGCAGCAGTTCCGGGACAGGGTTGGAAGGCGAGCAGTACTTC.

The CDR3 coding sequence is TGTGCCAGCAGACTCAGCGGGGGGGGGTCAGATACGCAGTATTTT. Amino acids: CASRLSGGGSDTQYF. This chain joins TRBV7-9 and TRBJ2-3, with 10 positions matching TRBD2. This CDR3 region has 15 residues. Germline V gene sequence: CDR1 SEHNR, CDR2 FQNEAQ (reference sequence). Trimming removed 6 bases from V and 4 bases from J; junction bases left unmatched: 7. The full variable domain, in which reference TRBV7-9 and TRBJ2-3 provide the parts outside the CDR3, is DTGVSQNPRHKITKRGQNVTFRCDPISEHNRLYWYRQTLGQGPEFLTYFQNEAQLEKSRLLSDRFSAERPKGSFSTLEIQRTEQGDSAMYLCASRLSGGGSDTQYFGPGTRLTVL.